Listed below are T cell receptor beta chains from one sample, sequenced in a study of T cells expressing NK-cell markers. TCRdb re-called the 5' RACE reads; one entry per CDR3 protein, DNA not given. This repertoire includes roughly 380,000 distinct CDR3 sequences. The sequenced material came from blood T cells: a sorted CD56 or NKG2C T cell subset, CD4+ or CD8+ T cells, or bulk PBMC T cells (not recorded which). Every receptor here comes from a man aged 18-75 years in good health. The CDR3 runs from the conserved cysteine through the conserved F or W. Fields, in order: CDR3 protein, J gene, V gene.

CASSLGRTDNEQFF	TRBJ2-1	TRBV5-1
CASSLDPGMTYEQYF	TRBJ2-7	TRBV11-2
CASDGRAYGTEAFF	TRBJ1-1	TRBV2
CASSYRPSGGAGNEQFF	TRBJ2-1	TRBV6-2/TRBV6-3
CASSPRQGSIGEAFF	TRBJ1-1	TRBV3-1
CASRRQTGTGIMSTEAFF	TRBJ1-1	TRBV11-2
CASTIQGAIYEQYF	TRBJ2-7	TRBV28
CASSKTTGIVETQYF	TRBJ2-5	TRBV5-1
CASRAKADSLIITDTQYF	TRBJ2-3	TRBV6-1
CATSDYNPGQGGTNYGYTF	TRBJ1-2	TRBV24-1
CASSLFSRETFF	TRBJ1-1	TRBV28
CASRSTGTGSGKQYF	TRBJ2-7	TRBV6-1
CASSSLRTGNTGELFF	TRBJ2-2	TRBV12-3/TRBV12-4
CASSDRDRATELFF	TRBJ1-4	TRBV9
CASSTTGGSNQPQHF	TRBJ1-5	TRBV21-1
CASSRGGAFYEQYF	TRBJ2-7	TRBV11-2
CSALLGQGEGSPLHF	TRBJ1-6	TRBV20-1
CASSLGYGTSYNEQFF	TRBJ2-1	TRBV5-1
CSASGLREKLFF	TRBJ1-4	TRBV20-1
CSALQGPSYEQYF	TRBJ2-7	TRBV20-1
CSVSSGGLHEQYF	TRBJ2-7	TRBV29-1
CASSRSDLYEQYF	TRBJ2-7	TRBV6-2/TRBV6-3
CASSLYPQGSNTGELFF	TRBJ2-2	TRBV5-1
CASSSQNENEQFF	TRBJ2-1	TRBV7-9
CASSVSPDSGVEAFF	TRBJ1-1	TRBV9
CSVARTTRWTSGGEETQYF	TRBJ2-5	TRBV29-1
CASSKVGTVPWGWACNEQFF	TRBJ2-1	TRBV21-1
CATRGQGSSYNEQFF	TRBJ2-1	TRBV10-3
CASSYSVPGQGPLNTEAFF	TRBJ1-1	TRBV6-5
CSVEDGGGGETQYF	TRBJ2-5	TRBV29-1
CASSFAAHRQPQHF	TRBJ1-5	TRBV7-8
CASSYSPMYEQYF	TRBJ2-7	TRBV6-5
CASSVGSRVSTDTQYF	TRBJ2-3	TRBV9
CASSPRVDRTRENSPLHF	TRBJ1-6	TRBV11-2
CSATDRGRVGYGYTF	TRBJ1-2	TRBV20-1
CACRQGGGNEKLFF	TRBJ1-4	TRBV27
CASSLVDRGEKLFF	TRBJ1-4	TRBV5-6
CSAKREGLFSYTGELFF	TRBJ2-2	TRBV20-1
CASSLGGGTAQNEQFF	TRBJ2-1	TRBV5-1
CASSSTENQETQYF	TRBJ2-5	TRBV5-6
CASGYGDRGYSNQPQHF	TRBJ1-5	TRBV12-5
CTPWRGGRGDTQYF	TRBJ2-3	TRBV20-1
CAISEGGSGYTF	TRBJ1-2	TRBV10-3
CASSDTGAPTGELFF	TRBJ2-2	TRBV2
CSAQGGMGEKLFF	TRBJ1-4	TRBV20-1
CSVAGTTDTQYF	TRBJ2-3	TRBV29-1
CASSPGNSAYTGELFF	TRBJ2-2	TRBV12-3/TRBV12-4
CASSSGSPPYEQYF	TRBJ2-7	TRBV6-5
CASSPPSRGRLEQYF	TRBJ2-7	TRBV18
CASSPDLGEKLFF	TRBJ1-4	TRBV18
CASSFLQGAGTEAFF	TRBJ1-1	TRBV27
CASSGSGTLYNEQFF	TRBJ2-1	TRBV6-1
CASSGAGGDYNEQFF	TRBJ2-1	TRBV6-1
CASSERKDSPLHF	TRBJ1-6	TRBV6-1
CASSNRQGIGQPQHF	TRBJ1-5	TRBV27
CASSYSGLVAGGPAYEQYF	TRBJ2-7	TRBV6-5
CASSPDRGKYEQYF	TRBJ2-7	TRBV9
CASSLQGYRTEAFF	TRBJ1-1	TRBV7-8